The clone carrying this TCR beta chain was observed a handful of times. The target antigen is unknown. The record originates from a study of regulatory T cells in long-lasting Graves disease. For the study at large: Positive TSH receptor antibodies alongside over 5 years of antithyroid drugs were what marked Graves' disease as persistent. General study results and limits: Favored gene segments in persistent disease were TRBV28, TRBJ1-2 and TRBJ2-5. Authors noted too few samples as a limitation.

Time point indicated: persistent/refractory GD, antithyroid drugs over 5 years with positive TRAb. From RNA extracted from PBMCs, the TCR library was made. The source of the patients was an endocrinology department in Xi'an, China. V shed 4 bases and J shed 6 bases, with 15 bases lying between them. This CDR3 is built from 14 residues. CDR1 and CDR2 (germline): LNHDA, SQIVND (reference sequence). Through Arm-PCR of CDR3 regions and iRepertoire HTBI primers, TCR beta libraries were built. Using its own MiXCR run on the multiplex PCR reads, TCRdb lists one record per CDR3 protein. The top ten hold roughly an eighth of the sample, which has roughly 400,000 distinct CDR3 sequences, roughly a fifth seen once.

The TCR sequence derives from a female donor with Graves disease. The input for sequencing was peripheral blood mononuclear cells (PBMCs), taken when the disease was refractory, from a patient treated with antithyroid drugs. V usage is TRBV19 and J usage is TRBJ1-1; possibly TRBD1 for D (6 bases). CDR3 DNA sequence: TGTGCCAGTAGTACGACGGGGGCAGTTCCTGAAGCTTTCTTT. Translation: CASSTTGAVPEAFF.